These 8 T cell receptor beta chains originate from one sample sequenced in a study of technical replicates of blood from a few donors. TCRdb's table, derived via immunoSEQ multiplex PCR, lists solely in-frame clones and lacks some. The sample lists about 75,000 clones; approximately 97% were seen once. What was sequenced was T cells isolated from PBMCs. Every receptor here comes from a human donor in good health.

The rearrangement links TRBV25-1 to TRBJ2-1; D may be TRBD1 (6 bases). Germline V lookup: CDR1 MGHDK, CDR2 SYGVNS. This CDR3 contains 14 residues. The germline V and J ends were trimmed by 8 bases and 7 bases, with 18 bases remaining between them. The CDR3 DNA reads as TGTGCCAGCGCCAGGGGCGTTAGGGCTAATGAGCAGTTCTTC. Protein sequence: CASARGVRANEQFF.

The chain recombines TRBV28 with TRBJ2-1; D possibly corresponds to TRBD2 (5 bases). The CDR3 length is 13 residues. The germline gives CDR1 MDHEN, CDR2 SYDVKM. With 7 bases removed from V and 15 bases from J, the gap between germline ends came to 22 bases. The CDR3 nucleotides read TGTGCCAGCACCGGGATTTCCCTTAGGTATCCGTTCTTC. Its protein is CASTGISLRYPFF.

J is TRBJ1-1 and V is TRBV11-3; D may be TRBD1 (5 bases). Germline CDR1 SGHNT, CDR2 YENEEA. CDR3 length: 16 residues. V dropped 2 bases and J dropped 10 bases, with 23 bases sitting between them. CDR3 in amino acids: CASSLSGQGKGPRAFF. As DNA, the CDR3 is TGTGCCAGCAGCTTATCTGGACAAGGGAAAGGCCCAAGAGCTTTCTTT. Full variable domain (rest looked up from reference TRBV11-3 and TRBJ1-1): EAGVVQSPRYKIIEKKQPVAFWCNPISGHNTLYWYLQNLGQGPELLIRYENEEAVDDSQLPKDRFSAERLKGVDSTLKIQPAELGDSAVYLCASSLSGQGKGPRAFFGQGTRLTVV.

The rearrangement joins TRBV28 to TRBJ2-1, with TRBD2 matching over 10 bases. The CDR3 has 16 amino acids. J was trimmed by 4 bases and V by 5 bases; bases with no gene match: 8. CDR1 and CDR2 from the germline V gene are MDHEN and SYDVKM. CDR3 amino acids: CASSQVPSGSYNEQFF. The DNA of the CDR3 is TGTGCCAGCAGTCAAGTACCTAGCGGGAGTTACAATGAGCAGTTCTTC.

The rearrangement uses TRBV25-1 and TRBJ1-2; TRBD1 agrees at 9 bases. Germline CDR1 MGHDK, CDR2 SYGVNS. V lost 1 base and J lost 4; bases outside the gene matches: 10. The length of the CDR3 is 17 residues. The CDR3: CASSEFGTGSRFYGYTF. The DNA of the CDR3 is TGTGCCAGCAGTGAATTTGGGACAGGGTCTCGTTTCTATGGCTACACCTTC.

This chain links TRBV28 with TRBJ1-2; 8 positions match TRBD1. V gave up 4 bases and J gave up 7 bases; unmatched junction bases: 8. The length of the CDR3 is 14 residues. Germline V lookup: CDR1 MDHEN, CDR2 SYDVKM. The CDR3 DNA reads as TGTGCCAGCAGTTCGACAGGGGCAGGTAGTGGCTACACCTTC. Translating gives CASSSTGAGSGYTF.

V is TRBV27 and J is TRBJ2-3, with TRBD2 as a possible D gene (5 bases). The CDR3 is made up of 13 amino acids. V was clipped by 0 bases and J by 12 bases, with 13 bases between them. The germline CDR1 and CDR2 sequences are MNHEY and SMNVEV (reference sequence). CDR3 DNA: TGTGCCAGCAGTTTATCCGGGGATGGAATACAGTATTTT. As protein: CASSLSGDGIQYF.

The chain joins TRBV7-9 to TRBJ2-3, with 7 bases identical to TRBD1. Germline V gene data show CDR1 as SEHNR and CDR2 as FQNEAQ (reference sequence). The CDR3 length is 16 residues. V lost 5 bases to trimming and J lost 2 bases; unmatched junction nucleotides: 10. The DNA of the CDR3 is TGTGCCAGCAGCCTGGGACAGCTAGCCCCCACAGATACGCAGTATTTT. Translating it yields CASSLGQLAPTDTQYF. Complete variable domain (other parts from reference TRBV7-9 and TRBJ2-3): DTGVSQNPRHKITKRGQNVTFRCDPISEHNRLYWYRQTLGQGPEFLTYFQNEAQLEKSRLLSDRFSAERPKGSFSTLEIQRTEQGDSAMYLCASSLGQLAPTDTQYFGPGTRLTVL.